This record covers a single T cell receptor beta chain. The antigen remains undetermined. This record belongs to a study of cytomegalovirus exposure and HLA in healthy donors. In the study overall: Inside one of the first data releases sat roughly 80 million unique TCRs taken from HLA-typed donors. The Caucasian-associated ancestry cluster contained 75% to 85% of the approximately 400 genotyped donors.

Study-level points and caveats: Confirmation in vitro established that a few CMV-associated chains were specific for CMV antigens. The sole available immune exposure information was CMV serostatus.

Researchers ran the PCR with 60 Vbeta and 13 Jbeta primers. Profiling relied on immunoSEQ multiplex PCR, and the TCRdb table lists in-frame clones only, not all of them. The sample shows about 180,000 clones, 85% of them seen only once. The CDR3 length is 14 residues. Trimming took off 0 bases at V and 4 bases at J, with 11 bases between the two ends. The germline V gene has CDR1 GTSNPN and CDR2 SVGIG (reference sequence). The chain is built from TRBV30 and TRBJ2-3, with TRBD2 as a possible D gene (5 bases). The TCR was taken from a boy aged 2 to 10 in good health and CMV-seronegative. Material for sequencing was PBMCs. This chain's CDR3 is CAWSVLVSADTQYF. CDR3 DNA sequence: TGTGCCTGGAGTGTTTTAGTTAGCGCAGATACGCAGTATTTT.